This T cell receptor (beta chain) was identified during a study of regulatory T cells in long-lasting Graves disease. As for time point: newly diagnosed GD, antithyroid drugs for less than 3 months. Making the TCR library involved RNA that had been extracted from PBMCs. In building TCR beta libraries, iRepertoire HTBI primers were used together with Arm-PCR of CDR3 regions. TCRdb independently ran MiXCR on the multiplex PCR reads; one entry per CDR3 protein. The sample carries 400,000 to 450,000 distinct CDR3 sequences, about a sixth recorded once. Study-wide results and caveats: Those with persistent Graves' had less TCR diversity than newly diagnosed patients. Exclusively peripheral blood, rather than thyroid tissue, was studied.

This clonotype was seen ten or more times. The antigen remains undetermined. The CDR3 has 17 amino acids. The V gene's germline CDR1 is MDHEN and CDR2 SYDVKM. The V segment lost 1 base and the J segment 5 bases; nucleotides outside the gene matches: 13. This sample also belongs to another study, concerning T cells in Graves' hyperthyroidism and ophthalmopathy.

The rearrangement joins TRBV28 to TRBJ1-2; the match to TRBD1 covers 7 bases. The clonotype comes from a woman in her thirties with Graves disease. This material consisted of peripheral blood mononuclear cells (PBMCs), taken at new diagnosis, from a patient treated with antithyroid drugs. This CDR3 is CASSLFPRRQGRYGYTF. CDR3 DNA sequence: TGTGCCAGCAGTTTATTCCCCCGCCGACAGGGCCGGTATGGCTACACCTTC.